This entry lists 21 T cell receptor beta chains sequenced from one sample in a study of post-analysis software for immune sequencing data. Study outcomes and limitations: Among 5 or 6 TRBV segments more frequent in patients than controls were TRBV5-6, TRBV5-1 and TRBV20-1.

Their recognized antigens are unknown. Presence of unique molecular identifiers characterized the TCR beta cDNA libraries. TCRdb reprocessed the PCR reads via MiXCR and lists one record per CDR3 protein. The data hold about 770,000 distinct CDR3 sequences, with more than 45% observed a single time. Sequenced: blood. These receptors were collected from a girl aged 10-17 years with multiple sclerosis.

The J gene is TRBJ1-4, the V gene TRBV6-6; D not resolved. CDR3 length equals 13 residues. V lost 6 bases, J lost 5 bases, and 10 bases lay in between. Germline V lookup: CDR1 MNHNY, CDR2 SVGAGI (reference sequence). The CDR3 loop is CASSAGLNEKLFF. The CDR3 region has the DNA TGTGCCAGCAGCGCCGGACTGAATGAAAAACTGTTTTTT.

There are many counts of this clonotype. The chain carries TRBV15 and TRBJ1-4, with D unresolved. Germline CDR1 reads LNHNV; CDR2 reads YYDKDF (reference sequence). Trimming removed 0 bases at V and 5 bases at J, with 13 bases between. The CDR3 sequence is 16 residues long. The CDR3 DNA follows: TGTGCCACCAGCAGAGATCCGCGGAGCGGAAATGAAAAACTGTTTTTT. Its protein is CATSRDPRSGNEKLFF.

Comments on this clonotype: At one end the junction does not follow the germline gene, possibly because of a read error. The chain is built from TRBV7-9 and TRBJ2-1; 10 bases fit TRBD2. This CDR3 has 14 residues. The V gene's germline CDR1 is SEHNR and CDR2 FQNEAQ (reference sequence). The CDR3, as DNA: TGTGCCAGCAGCCTAGCGGGGGTATCCGGTGAGCAGTTCTTC. This translates into CASSLAGVSGEQFF.

This clonotype occurred a few times. This chain uses TRBV4-2 with TRBJ2-5; TRBD2 matches 7 bases. The CDR3 is 16 residues long. Germline V lookup: CDR1 LGHNA, CDR2 YNFKEQ. The ends lost 0 bases at V and 11 bases at J; junction bases unmatched: 15. The CDR3 DNA sequence: TGTGCCAGCAGCCAAGATTTAGCTAGCGGTTCTTCCGTGCAGTACTTC. Residues: CASSQDLASGSSVQYF.

This clonotype was seen only once. This chain links TRBV20-1 with TRBJ2-4; D is possibly TRBD1 (5 bases). This CDR3 has 13 amino acids. CDR1 and CDR2 (germline): DFQATT, SNEGSKA (reference sequence). The V gene lost 6 bases and the J gene lost 7 bases, with 16 bases spanning the gap. CDR3 bases: TGCAGTGCCCCCCCAGGGCCGGAGAACATTCAGTACTTC. As protein: CSAPPGPENIQYF.

The chain has TRBV20-1 and TRBJ2-1; 10 bases align to TRBD2. Germline assignment: CDR1 DFQATT and CDR2 SNEGSKA (reference sequence). This CDR3 is built from 16 residues. The junction had 11 bases not matched to a gene; V was cut back by 0 bases and J by 9 bases. For the CDR3, the DNA is TGCAGTGCTAGAGATTTTGCGAGCGGGAGGGCCGGTGAGCAGTTCTTC. This translates into CSARDFASGRAGEQFF.

The rearrangement links TRBV20-1 to TRBJ1-5, with D unclear. The length of the CDR3 is 17 residues. Trimming pared 0 bases from V and 4 bases from J, leaving 19 bases between. The germline V gene has CDR1 DFQATT and CDR2 SNEGSKA (reference sequence). CDR3 loop: CSARDLYNPRVNQPQHF. The CDR3 DNA is TGCAGTGCTAGAGATCTATACAACCCGAGGGTAAATCAGCCCCAGCATTTT.

This clonotype was picked up a small number of times. The rearrangement joins TRBV12-3 or TRBV12-4 to TRBJ1-2, with D uncertain. This CDR3 has 11 residues. V lost 7 bases, J lost 5 bases, and 8 bases lay in between. As DNA, the CDR3 is TGTGCCAGCACTTTTGGATATGGCTACACCTTC. Encoded protein: CASTFGYGYTF.

This chain connects TRBV6-5 to TRBJ2-7; possible D gene TRBD1, 5 bases. Per germline, CDR1 MNHEY and CDR2 SVGAGI. V lost 5 bases, J lost 2 bases, and 16 bases lay in between. CDR3 length: 15 residues. The CDR3 DNA is TGTGCCAGCAGTGAGAGCTTGCAGGGTCCCTACGAGCAGTACTTC. As protein: CASSESLQGPYEQYF.

CDR3 region: CASSPGAGGPIDTQYF. CDR3 nucleotides: TGTGCCAGCAGCCCCGGGGCGGGAGGGCCAATAGATACGCAGTATTTT. This chain uses TRBV7-9 with TRBJ2-3, with TRBD2 matching 9 bases. V trimming: 5 bases; J trimming: 5 bases; junction bases outside the gene matches: 11. Germline CDR1 is SEHNR and CDR2 is FQNEAQ (reference sequence). The CDR3 consists of 16 residues.

The chain couples TRBV21-1 to TRBJ2-5; the DNA was not used to check the table's D call, TRBD2. TRBV21-1 is tagged as a pseudogene. The CDR3 spans 18 residues. This CDR3 reads CASSKRSSGNMRTETQYF. DNA of the CDR3: TGTGCCAGCAGCAAAAGGTCTAGCGGGAATATGAGGACAGAGACCCAGTACTTC.

The chain joins TRBV15 to TRBJ2-3; D uncertain. Trimming took off 4 bases at V and 2 bases at J, with 1 base between the two ends. The CDR3 loop spans 11 amino acids. Germline CDR1 is LNHNV and CDR2 is YYDKDF (reference sequence). In nucleotides, the CDR3 is TGTGCCACCAGCAACACAGATACGCAGTATTTT. This gives the protein CATSNTDTQYF.

This sequence joins TRBV7-2 and TRBJ2-3, with 9 bases that match TRBD1. V was clipped by 10 bases and J by 1 base; unmatched bases: 3. The germline V gene encodes CDR1 SGHTA and CDR2 FQGNSA. The CDR3 length is 13 residues. The CDR3 loop is CATRQGGTDTQYF. The CDR3 DNA sequence: TGTGCCACCAGACAGGGGGGCACAGATACGCAGTATTTT.

The chain recombines TRBV27 with TRBJ2-5, with 7 nucleotides matching TRBD2. There are 15 residues in the CDR3. Losses at the gene ends were 2 bases for V and 3 bases for J; bases not matched to a gene: 6. Looked up from germline, CDR1 is MNHEY and CDR2 is SMNVEV (reference sequence). In nucleotides, the CDR3 is TGTGCCAGCAGTTTAGAGGGCGGGAGTAAAGAGACCCAGTACTTC. Amino acids: CASSLEGGSKETQYF.

This rearrangement joins TRBV7-8 to TRBJ2-1; D is unresolved. In germline, CDR1 is SGHVS, CDR2 FQNEAQ. V dropped 0 bases and J dropped 2 bases, with 14 bases sitting between them. This CDR3 is 17 amino acids long. CDR3 sequence (DNA): TGTGCCAGCAGCTTAGCGCTCGCGTTCCCGACCTACAATGAGCAGTTCTTC. Amino acid sequence: CASSLALAFPTYNEQFF.

This clonotype appeared a few times. V gene TRBV6-5 combines with J gene TRBJ1-4; perhaps TRBD1 as D (5 bases). The CDR3 has 14 amino acids. Trimming removed 2 bases from V and 7 bases from J, with 11 bases in between. Per the germline V gene, CDR1 is MNHEY and CDR2 is SVGAGI. The CDR3 reads CASSYGHGSEKLFF. The CDR3 coding sequence is TGTGCCAGCAGTTACGGACACGGCTCTGAAAAACTGTTTTTT.

The sample holds a few counts of this clonotype. The chain combines TRBV29-1 with TRBJ2-3, with 9 positions matching TRBD2. This CDR3 is 15 amino acids long. The junction had 9 bases not matched to a gene; V was cut back by 3 bases and J by 5 bases. Germline V CDR1 and CDR2: SQVTM, ANQGSEA. The CDR3 is CSVEREGYREDTQYF. CDR3 in DNA: TGCAGCGTTGAGCGGGAGGGCTATCGTGAAGATACGCAGTATTTT.

This clonotype was observed once. J is TRBJ1-1 and V is TRBV29-1; D call uncertain. Deletions cut 4 bases from V and 1 base from J, with 16 bases between. The CDR3 is made up of 15 amino acids. The germline gives CDR1 SQVTM, CDR2 ANQGSEA. For the CDR3, the DNA is TGCAGCGTTGGCGGAGGGAGGAGGAGGAACACTGAAGCTTTCTTT. Protein sequence: CSVGGGRRRNTEAFF.

The J gene is TRBJ2-5, the V gene TRBV4-2; 8 positions match TRBD1. The last part of the DNA fits TRBJ2-7 better; the J call may be wrong. The CDR3 runs 14 residues. Germline lookup yields CDR1 LGHNA and CDR2 YNFKEQ. Here the CDR3 reads CASSHGTGDDEQYF. DNA for the CDR3: TGTGCCAGCAGTCATGGGACAGGCGACGACGAGCAGTACTTC.

This chain joins TRBV6-1 and TRBJ2-1; 8 bases fit TRBD2. The V segment lost 0 bases and the J segment 2 bases; nucleotides outside the gene matches: 0. This CDR3 region has 15 residues. Germline-derived CDR1 and CDR2 are MNHNS and SASEGT. The CDR3 bases are TGTGCCAGCAGTGAAGCGGGACTAGCCTACAATGAGCAGTTCTTC. Its protein product is CASSEAGLAYNEQFF.

This clonotype was seen more than once but under ten times. V usage is TRBV9 and J usage is TRBJ2-7; the match to TRBD2 covers 11 bases. CDR1 and CDR2 from the germline V gene are SGDLS and YYNGEE. V was clipped by 7 bases and J by 2 bases; unmatched bases: 11. The length of the CDR3 is 16 residues. The CDR3 DNA sequence: TGTGCCAGCGGAACCCGGACGACTAGCGGGGCCTACGAGCAGTACTTC. Its protein product is CASGTRTTSGAYEQYF. The full variable domain, in which reference TRBV9 and TRBJ2-7 provide the parts outside the CDR3, is DSGVTQTPKHLITATGQRVTLRCSPRSGDLSVYWYQQSLDQGLQFLIQYYNGEERAKGNILERFSAQQFPDLHSELNLSSLELGDSALYFCASGTRTTSGAYEQYFGPGTRLTVT.